Below are 25 T cell receptor beta chains sequenced from a single sample in a study of intratumoral heterogeneity in liver cancer. Samples labelled H were derived from distinct, geographically separated regions of the hepatocellular carcinoma nodule. Receptor amplification or capture employed the immunoSEQ multiplex PCR assay. Here the immuneACCESS table is served through TCRdb, limited to in-frame sequences with V and J called. Missing clones are a known gap in these copies; in checked studies unresolved V genes cover under half, and the rest lacks a known reason. This sample has about 3,500 clones in its table, and about half of those were observed once. The top ten clonotypes cover approximately 26% of the sample. This specimen consisted of tumor tissue, obtained before any cancer treatment. The receptors shown here come from a man aged 65 to 85 with hepatocellular carcinoma.

This clone ranks as medium-sized. This sample includes further DNA sequences coding for the same CDR3. This chain uses TRBV18 with TRBJ1-1; 7 bases map to TRBD1. Germline CDR1 and CDR2: KGHSH and LQKENI. After removal of 3 bases from V and 3 bases from J, the junction contained 7 bases not matched to a gene. This CDR3 has 15 amino acids. DNA of the CDR3: TGTGCCAGCTCACCGAGGACAGGTCGAGACACTGAAGCTTTCTTT. It yields the protein CASSPRTGRDTEAFF.

This clone came up a few times. Here the CDR3 reads CASSLAGTGEQFF. The CDR3 DNA reads as TGTGCCAGCAGCTTGGCCGGGACCGGGGAGCAGTTCTTC. The rearrangement joins TRBV5-6 to TRBJ2-1, with D perhaps matching TRBD1 or TRBD2 (5 bases each). The V and J ends lost 0 bases and 10 bases respectively, with 11 bases between them. Per germline, CDR1 SGHDT and CDR2 YYEEEE. There are 13 residues in the CDR3.

V gene TRBV6-2 or TRBV6-3 combines with J gene TRBJ1-1; maybe TRBD1 (6 bases). V dropped 0 bases and J dropped 1 base, with 9 bases sitting between them. The CDR3 is made up of 15 amino acids. Looked up from germline, CDR1 is MNHEY and CDR2 is SVGEGT. CDR3 DNA: TGTGCCAGCAGTTACTCTGGCAGGGGGAACACTGAAGCTTTCTTT. Amino acids: CASSYSGRGNTEAFF.

The chain couples TRBV15 to TRBJ1-2, with 7 nucleotides matching TRBD1. The CDR3 runs to 13 residues. Per germline, CDR1 LNHNV and CDR2 YYDKDF (reference sequence). Trimming removed 6 bases from V and 4 bases from J; junction bases left unmatched: 5. In nucleotides, the CDR3 is TGTGCCACCAGAACAGGGGAAGGCTATGGCTACACCTTC. It yields the protein CATRTGEGYGYTF.

V gene TRBV7-3 combines with J gene TRBJ2-1; 8 bases agree with TRBD1. The CDR3 has 15 residues. After removal of 0 bases from V and 9 bases from J, the junction contained 7 bases not matched to a gene. Germline CDR1 is SGHTA and CDR2 is FQGTGA. CDR3 protein: CASSLTGQVGSEQFF. The CDR3 DNA follows: TGTGCCAGCAGCTTAACGGGACAGGTCGGGAGTGAGCAGTTCTTC. Using reference TRBV7-3 and TRBJ2-1 for the parts outside the CDR3, the full variable domain is GAGVSQTPSNKVTEKGKYVELRCDPISGHTALYWYRQSLGQGPEFLIYFQGTGAADDSGLPNDRFFAVRPEGSVSTLKIQRTERGDSAVYLCASSLTGQVGSEQFFGPGTRLTVL.

The table lists this clone with a few counts. The chain recombines TRBV3-1 (or the pseudogene TRBV3-2) with TRBJ1-2, with D uncertain. Trimming shortened V by 4 bases and J by 4 bases, and 7 bases separated the two germline ends. This CDR3 contains 12 residues. From germline, CDR1 is LGHDT and CDR2 YNNKEL (reference sequence). CDR3 bases: TGTGCCAGCAGCCCCGGAGGCTATGGCTACACCTTC. It codes for CASSPGGYGYTF.

This clone was seen more than once but under ten times. The rearrangement links TRBV4-1 to TRBJ1-4; no firm D call. Trimming took 4 bases from V and 8 from J, leaving 17 bases between them. Germline V gene data show CDR1 as MGHRA and CDR2 as YSYEKL. CDR3 length: 15 amino acids. The CDR3 nucleotides read TGCGCCAGCAGCCTACGGACTCCGTCGGGCGAAAAACTGTTTTTT. Amino acid sequence: CASSLRTPSGEKLFF.

V and J are TRBV27 and TRBJ2-7, with D tentatively TRBD1 or TRBD2 (6 bases each). V was shortened by 7 bases and J by 6 bases, with 16 bases between the two germline ends. The CDR3 runs to 13 residues. The germline CDR1 and CDR2 sequences are MNHEY and SMNVEV (reference sequence). CDR3 in amino acids: CASTPGWGAEQYF. CDR3 sequence (DNA): TGTGCCAGCACCCCAGGGTGGGGGGCCGAGCAGTACTTC.

The chain has TRBV28 and TRBJ2-1; D is possibly TRBD1 (5 bases). The CDR3 is 16 amino acids. The ends were cut back, 4 bases at V and 6 bases at J, with 19 bases in the middle. Germline V gives CDR1 MDHEN, CDR2 SYDVKM. The CDR3 nucleotides read TGTGCCAGCAGTTCCCGACGCAGGGCTATAACCAATGAGCAGTTCTTC. Amino acids: CASSSRRRAITNEQFF. The full variable domain, with the rest looked up from reference TRBV28 and TRBJ2-1, is DVKVTQSSRYLVKRTGEKVFLECVQDMDHENMFWYRQDPGLGLRLIYFSYDVKMKEKGDIPEGYSVSREKKERFSLILESASTNQTSMYLCASSSRRRAITNEQFFGPGTRLTVL.

This clone is large. V is TRBV7-3 and J is TRBJ2-1; either TRBD1 or TRBD2 may supply D (6 bases each). The CDR3 sequence is 14 residues long. Trimming shortened V by 5 bases and J by 8 bases, and 16 bases separated the two germline ends. The germline gives CDR1 SGHTA, CDR2 FQGTGA. The CDR3 DNA follows: TGTGCCAGCAGCCCTCTTCTGAGGGGGGATGAGCAGTTCTTC. It translates to CASSPLLRGDEQFF.

J is TRBJ2-2 and V is TRBV7-3, with 11 bases that match TRBD1. Germline V gives CDR1 SGHTA, CDR2 FQGTGA. V shed 5 bases, J shed 7 bases, and the junction held 9 bases outside the gene matches. This CDR3 region has 16 residues. CDR3 in DNA: TGTGCCAGCAGCCCGGGGACAGGGGGAAGAGGCGGGGAGCTGTTTTTT. Protein sequence: CASSPGTGGRGGELFF.

The rearrangement joins TRBV20-1 to TRBJ1-5; the match to TRBD1 covers 10 bases. The CDR3 spans 15 residues. V shed 3 bases, J shed 7 bases, and the junction held 9 bases outside the gene matches. Germline-derived CDR1 and CDR2 are DFQATT and SNEGSKA (reference sequence). This chain's CDR3 is CSASKPTGGLQPQHF. DNA of the CDR3: TGCAGTGCTAGTAAACCGACAGGGGGCCTGCAGCCCCAGCATTTT.

This clone was detected a few times. This chain joins TRBV12-5 and TRBJ1-1, with no clear D. The CDR3 spans 11 residues. V shed 5 bases and J shed 7 bases, with 8 bases lying between them. Germline lookup yields CDR1 LGHNT and CDR2 FRNRAP. The CDR3 loop reads CASGLGGEAFF. In nucleotides, the CDR3 is TGTGCTAGTGGTCTGGGAGGTGAAGCTTTCTTT.

The rearrangement links TRBV2 to TRBJ2-7; a weak D match, TRBD1 (5 bases). Germline V gene data show CDR1 as SNHLY and CDR2 as FYNNEI. The ends were cut back, 3 bases at V and 0 bases at J, with 12 bases in the middle. The CDR3 runs 15 residues. The DNA of the CDR3 is TGTGCCAGCAGTGATGCTCCAGGGTCCTCCTACGAGCAGTACGTC. As protein: CASSDAPGSSYEQYV.

This chain joins TRBV6-5 and TRBJ2-7, with D possibly being TRBD2 (6 bases). CDR1 and CDR2 (germline): MNHEY, SVGAGI. The length of the CDR3 is 13 residues. V lost 11 bases to trimming and J lost 2 bases, with 16 bases between them. Here the CDR3 DNA reads TGTGCCGCCCTTGGGGCGGGAACCTACGAGCAGTACGTC. Translating gives CAALGAGTYEQYV.

The chain links TRBV13 to TRBJ2-5; unclear D gene. This CDR3 is built from 12 residues. Deletions cut 3 bases from V and 5 bases from J, with 7 bases between. Germline CDR1 is PRHDT and CDR2 is FYEKMQ (reference sequence). The CDR3 coding sequence is TGTGCCAGCAGCTTTGGACGGGAGACCCAGTACTTC. It is translated as CASSFGRETQYF.

The J gene is TRBJ2-5, the V gene TRBV28, with no clear D. Germline values: CDR1 MDHEN, CDR2 SYDVKM. The V and J ends lost 5 bases and 2 bases respectively, with 9 bases between them. The CDR3 contains 13 residues. The CDR3: CASSPEYQETQYF. CDR3 DNA sequence: TGTGCCAGCAGTCCGGAATATCAAGAGACCCAGTACTTC.

V gene TRBV5-1 combines with J gene TRBJ1-5; 9 bases fit TRBD1. The CDR3 length is 19 residues. V lost 2 bases to trimming and J lost 1 base; unmatched junction nucleotides: 13. The V gene's germline CDR1 is SGHRS and CDR2 YFSETQ. For the CDR3, the DNA is TGCGCCAGCAGCTTCGCCAAACAGGGGGCGAGGAGGAGCAATCAGCCCCAGCATTTT. It specifies CASSFAKQGARRSNQPQHF. The variable domain in full, with the rest retrieved from reference TRBV5-1 and TRBJ1-5, is KAGVTQTPRYLIKTRGQQVTLSCSPISGHRSVSWYQQTPGQGLQFLFEYFSETQRNKGNFPGRFSGRQFSNSRSEMNVSTLELGDSALYLCASSFAKQGARRSNQPQHFGDGTRLSIL.

The chain couples TRBV27 to TRBJ2-7; TRBD1 matches at 7 bases. Per the germline V gene, CDR1 is MNHEY and CDR2 is SMNVEV (reference sequence). The CDR3 extends over 13 amino acids. Trimming took 5 bases from V and 3 from J; bases not matched to a gene: 4. CDR3 residues: CASSPRQGYEQYF. The CDR3 region has the DNA TGTGCCAGCAGTCCCAGACAGGGCTACGAGCAGTACTTC.

The chain joins TRBV7-8 to TRBJ1-6; perhaps TRBD1 as D (6 bases). The CDR3 sequence is 12 residues long. Looked up from germline, CDR1 is SGHVS and CDR2 is FQNEAQ. The V and J ends lost 5 bases and 8 bases respectively, with 7 bases between them. CDR3 nucleotides: TGTGCCAGCAGCCAGGGGCATTCACCCCTCCACTTT. Translation gives CASSQGHSPLHF. The whole variable domain, remainder taken from reference TRBV7-8 and TRBJ1-6, is GAGVSQSPRYKVAKRGQDVALRCDPISGHVSLFWYQQALGQGPEFLTYFQNEAQLDKSGLPSDRFFAERPEGSVSTLKIQRTQQEDSAVYLCASSQGHSPLHFGNGTRLTVT.

This sequence joins TRBV19 and TRBJ1-6; TRBD1 agrees at 10 bases. CDR1 LNHDA and CDR2 SQIVND come from the germline V gene (reference sequence). CDR3 length: 15 amino acids. V shed 5 bases, J shed 8 bases, and the junction held 6 bases outside the gene matches. CDR3 nucleotide sequence: TGTGCCAGTAGTTCACCGGGACAGGGGTATTCACCCCTCCACTTT. Residues: CASSSPGQGYSPLHF.

This chain connects TRBV7-2 to TRBJ2-1; 7 positions match TRBD1. From germline, CDR1 is SGHTA and CDR2 FQGNSA. This CDR3 has 15 residues. After removal of 2 bases from V and 6 bases from J, the junction contained 7 bases not matched to a gene. The CDR3 DNA reads as TGTGCCAGCAGCTTAAATGGACAGGAAACCAATGAGCAGTTCTTC. It codes for CASSLNGQETNEQFF.

This clone was detected only a few times. This sequence joins TRBV29-1 and TRBJ2-7; either TRBD1 or TRBD2 may supply D (6 bases each). CDR1 and CDR2 from the germline V gene are SQVTM and ANQGSEA. V was shortened by 7 bases and J by 6 bases, with 19 bases between the two germline ends. CDR3 size: 13 residues. CDR3 sequence reads: CSAKPPGDFEQYF. CDR3 coding DNA: TGCAGCGCCAAACCCCCAGGGGACTTCGAGCAGTACTTC.

The chain uses TRBV5-6 and TRBJ1-4; D ambiguous. The CDR3 is made up of 15 amino acids. Per germline, CDR1 SGHDT and CDR2 YYEEEE. V was cut by 3 bases and J by 6 bases, with 15 bases left in between. CDR3 sequence (DNA): TGTGCCAGCAGCTCCTCTAGGGAAGTAGATGAAAAACTGTTTTTT. This codes for CASSSSREVDEKLFF.

The genes are TRBV11-1 and TRBJ2-7; D possibly corresponds to TRBD1 (6 bases). The DNA end favors TRBJ2-1, so the J call may be wrong. Germline-derived CDR1 and CDR2 are SGHAT and FQDESV (reference sequence). The CDR3 is 13 residues long. This CDR3 reads CASSLYQGLEQFF. CDR3 nucleotides: TGTGCCAGCAGCTTATACCAGGGGCTTGAGCAGTTCTTC.